This TCR beta chain comes out of a study of CD8 T cells in ankylosing spondylitis. This clonotype appeared a few times. Its antigen is undetermined. Regarding the study as a whole: Ankylosing spondylitis blood appeared to carry a characteristic TCR beta motif of several highly homologous variants. A number of the motif variants had already been described in reactive arthritis synovial fluid and blood.

TCRdb fed the 5' RACE reads into MiXCR, producing one record per CDR3 protein. The sample records about 800,000 distinct CDR3 sequences, 12% being singletons. Germline CDR1 and CDR2: SQVTM and ANQGSEA. CDR3 length: 12 amino acids. The V gene lost 4 bases and the J gene lost 0 bases, with 7 bases spanning the gap. Sequenced input: blood, either unsorted or a sorted T cell fraction (not recorded which). The chain uses TRBV29-1 and TRBJ2-7, with D uncertain. This TCR was recovered from a male donor with ankylosing spondylitis. This chain's CDR3 is CSVASYSYEQYF. DNA for the CDR3: TGCAGCGTTGCGTCTTACTCCTACGAGCAGTACTTC.